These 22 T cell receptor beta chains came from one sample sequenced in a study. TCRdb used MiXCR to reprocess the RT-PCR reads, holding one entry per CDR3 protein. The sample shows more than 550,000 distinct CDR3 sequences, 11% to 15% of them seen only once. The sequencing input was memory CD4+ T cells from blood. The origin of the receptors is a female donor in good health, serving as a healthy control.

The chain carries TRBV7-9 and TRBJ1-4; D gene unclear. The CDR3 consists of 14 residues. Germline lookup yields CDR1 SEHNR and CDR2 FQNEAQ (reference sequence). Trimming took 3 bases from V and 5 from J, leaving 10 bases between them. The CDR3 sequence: CASSFGQMNEKLFF. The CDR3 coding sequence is TGTGCCAGCAGCTTTGGCCAGATGAATGAAAAACTGTTTTTT.

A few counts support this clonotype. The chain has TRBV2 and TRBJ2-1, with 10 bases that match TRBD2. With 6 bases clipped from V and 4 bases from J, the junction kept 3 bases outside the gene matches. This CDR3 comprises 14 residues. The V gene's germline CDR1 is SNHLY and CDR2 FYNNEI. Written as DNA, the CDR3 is TGTGCCAGCAGAGCGGGACTAGCGTACAATGAGCAGTTCTTC. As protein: CASRAGLAYNEQFF. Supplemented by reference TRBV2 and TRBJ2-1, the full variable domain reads EPEVTQTPSHQVTQMGQEVILRCVPISNHLYFYWYRQILGQKVEFLVSFYNNEISEKSEIFDDQFSVERPDGSNFTLKIRSTKLEDSAMYFCASRAGLAYNEQFFGPGTRLTVL.

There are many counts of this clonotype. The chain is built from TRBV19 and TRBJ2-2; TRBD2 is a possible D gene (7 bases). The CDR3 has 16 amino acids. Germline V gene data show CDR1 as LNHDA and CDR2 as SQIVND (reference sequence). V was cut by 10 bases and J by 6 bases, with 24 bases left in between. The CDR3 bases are TGTGCCACCAACACCCTAGGGGGAGGGCCCTCCGGGGAGCTGTTTTTT. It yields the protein CATNTLGGGPSGELFF.

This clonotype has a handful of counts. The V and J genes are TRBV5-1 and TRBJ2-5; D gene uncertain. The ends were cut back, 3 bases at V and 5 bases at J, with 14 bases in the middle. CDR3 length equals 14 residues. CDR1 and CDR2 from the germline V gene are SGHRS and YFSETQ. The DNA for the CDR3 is TGCGCCAGCAGCTCGGATACCATAGGGGAGACCCAGTACTTC. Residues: CASSSDTIGETQYF.

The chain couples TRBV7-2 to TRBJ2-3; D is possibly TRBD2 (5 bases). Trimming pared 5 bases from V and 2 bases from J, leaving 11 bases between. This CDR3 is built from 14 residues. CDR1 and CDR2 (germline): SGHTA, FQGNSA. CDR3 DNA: TGTGCCAGCAGCCGATGGGAGCTCACAGATACGCAGTATTTT. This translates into CASSRWELTDTQYF. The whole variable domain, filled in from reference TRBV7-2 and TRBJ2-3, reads GAGVSQSPSNKVTEKGKDVELRCDPISGHTALYWYRQSLGQGLEFLIYFQGNSAPDKSGLPSDRFSAERTGGSVSTLTIQRTQQEDSAVYLCASSRWELTDTQYFGPGTRLTVL.

This chain's CDR3 is CASSEQGSNYGYTF. In DNA, the CDR3 is TGTGCCAGCAGCGAACAGGGGAGCAACTATGGCTACACCTTC. The genes are TRBV7-9 and TRBJ1-2; TRBD1 matches 7 bases. This CDR3 spans 14 amino acids. Germline loops: CDR1 SEHNR, CDR2 FQNEAQ (reference sequence). Trimming took 5 bases from V and 2 from J; bases not matched to a gene: 5.

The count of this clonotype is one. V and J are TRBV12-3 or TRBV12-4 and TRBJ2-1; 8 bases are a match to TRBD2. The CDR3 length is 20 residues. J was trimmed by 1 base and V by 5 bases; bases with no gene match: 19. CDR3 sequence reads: CASSPPPGLASPLSYNEQFF. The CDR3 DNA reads TGTGCCAGCAGTCCGCCCCCAGGACTAGCAAGCCCTTTATCCTACAATGAGCAGTTCTTC.

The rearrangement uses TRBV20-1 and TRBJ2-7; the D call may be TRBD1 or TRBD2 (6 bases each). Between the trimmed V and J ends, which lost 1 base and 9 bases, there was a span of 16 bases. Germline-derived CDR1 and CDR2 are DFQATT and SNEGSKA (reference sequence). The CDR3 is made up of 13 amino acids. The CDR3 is CSARVGGGYGQYF. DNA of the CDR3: TGCAGTGCTAGAGTCGGAGGGGGTTATGGGCAGTACTTC.

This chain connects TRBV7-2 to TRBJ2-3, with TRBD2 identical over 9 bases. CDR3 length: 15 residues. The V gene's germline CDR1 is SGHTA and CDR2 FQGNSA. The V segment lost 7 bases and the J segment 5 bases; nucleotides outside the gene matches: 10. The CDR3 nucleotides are TGTGCCAGCACCCGCGGCGGGGGGGCAAGAGATACGCAGTATTTT. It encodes CASTRGGGARDTQYF.

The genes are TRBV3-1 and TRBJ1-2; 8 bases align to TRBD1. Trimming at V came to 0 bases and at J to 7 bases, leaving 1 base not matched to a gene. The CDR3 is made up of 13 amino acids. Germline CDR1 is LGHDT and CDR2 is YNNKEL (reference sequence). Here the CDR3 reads CASSQEDRVGYTF. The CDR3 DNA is TGTGCCAGCAGCCAAGAGGACAGGGTTGGCTACACCTTC.

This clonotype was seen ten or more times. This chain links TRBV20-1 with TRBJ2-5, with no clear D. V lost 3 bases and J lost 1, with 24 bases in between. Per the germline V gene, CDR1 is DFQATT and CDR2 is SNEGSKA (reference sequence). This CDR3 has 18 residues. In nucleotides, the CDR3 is TGCAGTGCTAGGACCACGCGTCCAGGAACGACCCCCCAAGAGACCCAGTACTTC. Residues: CSARTTRPGTTPQETQYF.

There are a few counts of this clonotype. CDR3 residues: CASSQERQVMNTEAFF. In DNA form, the CDR3 reads TGCGCCAGCAGCCAAGAGCGACAAGTAATGAACACTGAAGCTTTCTTT. The rearrangement links TRBV4-1 to TRBJ1-1; D not certain. The CDR3 has 16 amino acids. Trimming left V 0 bases short and J 0 bases short, with 11 bases between. The V gene's germline CDR1 is MGHRA and CDR2 YSYEKL.

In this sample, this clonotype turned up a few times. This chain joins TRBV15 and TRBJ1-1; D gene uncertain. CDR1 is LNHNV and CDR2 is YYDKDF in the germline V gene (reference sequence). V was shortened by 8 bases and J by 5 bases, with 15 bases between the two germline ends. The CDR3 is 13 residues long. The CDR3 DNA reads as TGTGCCACCTCCCCGAGAAGGGAGACTGAAGCTTTCTTT. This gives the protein CATSPRRETEAFF.

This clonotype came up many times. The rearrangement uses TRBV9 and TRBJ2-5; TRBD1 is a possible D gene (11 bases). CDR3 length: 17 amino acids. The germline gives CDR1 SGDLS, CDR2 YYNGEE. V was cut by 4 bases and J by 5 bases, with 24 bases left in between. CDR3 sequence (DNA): TGTGCCAGCAGCCCTTCCGGGACAGGGGGACTAGCGGAGACCCAGTACTTC. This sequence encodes CASSPSGTGGLAETQYF.

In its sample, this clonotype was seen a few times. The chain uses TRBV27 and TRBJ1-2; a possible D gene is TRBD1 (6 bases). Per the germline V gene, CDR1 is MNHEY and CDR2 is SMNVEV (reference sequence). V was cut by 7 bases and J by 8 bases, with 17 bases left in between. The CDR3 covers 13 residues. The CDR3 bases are TGTGCCAGCACCGACAGGATCGAGGGAGGCTACACCTTC. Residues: CASTDRIEGGYTF.

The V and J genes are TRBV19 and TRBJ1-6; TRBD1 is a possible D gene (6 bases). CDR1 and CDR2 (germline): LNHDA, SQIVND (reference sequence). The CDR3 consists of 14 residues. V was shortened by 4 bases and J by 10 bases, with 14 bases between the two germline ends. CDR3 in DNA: TGTGCCAGTAGTAATCGGGGGCGGATATCACCCCTCCACTTT. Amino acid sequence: CASSNRGRISPLHF.

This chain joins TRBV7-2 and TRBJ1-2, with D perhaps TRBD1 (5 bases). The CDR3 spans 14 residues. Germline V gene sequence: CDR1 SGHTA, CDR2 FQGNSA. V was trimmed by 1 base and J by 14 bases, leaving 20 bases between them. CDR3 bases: TGTGCCAGCAGCTTAGGGGGCAGCAACCGCGGGGCGACCTTC. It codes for CASSLGGSNRGATF. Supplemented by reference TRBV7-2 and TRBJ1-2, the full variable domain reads GAGVSQSPSNKVTEKGKDVELRCDPISGHTALYWYRQSLGQGLEFLIYFQGNSAPDKSGLPSDRFSAERTGGSVSTLTIQRTQQEDSAVYLCASSLGGSNRGATFGSGTRLTVV.

This chain's CDR3 is CASSEAAGGLTDTQYF. The CDR3 nucleotides are TGTGCCAGCAGTGAGGCGGCGGGAGGTCTCACAGATACGCAGTATTTT. The J gene is TRBJ2-3, the V gene TRBV25-1, with TRBD2 matching over 8 bases. The CDR3 covers 16 residues. The V gene end was trimmed by 3 bases and the J gene end by 2 bases; junction bases not matched to a gene: 7. The germline V gene has CDR1 MGHDK and CDR2 SYGVNS.

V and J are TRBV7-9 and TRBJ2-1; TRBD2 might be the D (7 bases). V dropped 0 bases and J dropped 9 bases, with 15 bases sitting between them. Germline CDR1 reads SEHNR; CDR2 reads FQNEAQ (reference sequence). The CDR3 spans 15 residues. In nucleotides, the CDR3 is TGTGCCAGCAGCTTAGCGGGTAGGGGGGGCAGTGAGCAGTTCTTC. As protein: CASSLAGRGGSEQFF.

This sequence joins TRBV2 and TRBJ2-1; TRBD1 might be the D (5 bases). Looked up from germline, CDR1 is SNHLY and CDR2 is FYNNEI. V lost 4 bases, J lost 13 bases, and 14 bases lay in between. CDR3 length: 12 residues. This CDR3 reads CASSGRGEGQFF. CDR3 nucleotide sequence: TGTGCCAGCAGTGGAAGGGGTGAAGGTCAGTTCTTC.

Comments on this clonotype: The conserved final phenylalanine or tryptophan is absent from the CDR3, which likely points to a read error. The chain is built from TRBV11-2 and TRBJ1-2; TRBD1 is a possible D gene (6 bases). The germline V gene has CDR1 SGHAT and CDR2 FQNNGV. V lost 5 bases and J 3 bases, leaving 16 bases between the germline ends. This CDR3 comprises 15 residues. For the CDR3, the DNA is TGTGCCAGCAGCGTCCGGACAGAGGGGGACTATGGCTACACCTAC. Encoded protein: CASSVRTEGDYGYTY.

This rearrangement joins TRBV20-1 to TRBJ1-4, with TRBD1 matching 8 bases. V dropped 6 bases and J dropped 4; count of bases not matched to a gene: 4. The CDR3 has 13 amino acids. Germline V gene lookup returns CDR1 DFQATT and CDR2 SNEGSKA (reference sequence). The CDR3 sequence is CSAGTGRNEKLFF. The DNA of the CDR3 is TGCAGTGCAGGGACAGGTCGTAATGAAAAACTGTTTTTT.